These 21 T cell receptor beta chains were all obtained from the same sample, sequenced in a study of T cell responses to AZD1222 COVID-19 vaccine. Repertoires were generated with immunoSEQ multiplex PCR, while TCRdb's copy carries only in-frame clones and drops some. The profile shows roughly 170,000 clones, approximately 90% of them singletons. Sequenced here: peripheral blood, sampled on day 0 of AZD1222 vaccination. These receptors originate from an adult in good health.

CDR3 in amino acids: CASSLGDRGVREKLFF. The DNA for the CDR3 is TGCGCCAGCAGCTTGGGAGACAGGGGAGTACGTGAAAAACTGTTTTTT. The genes are TRBV5-1 and TRBJ1-4, with 8 bases matching TRBD1. Germline V CDR1 and CDR2: SGHRS, YFSETQ. This CDR3 spans 16 amino acids. J lost 7 bases, V lost 0 bases, and 8 bases had no gene match. Drawing the rest from reference TRBV5-1 and TRBJ1-4, the complete variable domain is KAGVTQTPRYLIKTRGQQVTLSCSPISGHRSVSWYQQTPGQGLQFLFEYFSETQRNKGNFPGRFSGRQFSNSRSEMNVSTLELGDSALYLCASSLGDRGVREKLFFGSGTQLSVL.

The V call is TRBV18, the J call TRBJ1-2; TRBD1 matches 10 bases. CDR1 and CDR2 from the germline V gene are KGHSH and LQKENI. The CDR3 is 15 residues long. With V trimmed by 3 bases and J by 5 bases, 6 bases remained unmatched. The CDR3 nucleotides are TGTGCCAGCTCACCCGCGACAGGGGGCGGTTATGGCTACACCTTC. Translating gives CASSPATGGGYGYTF.

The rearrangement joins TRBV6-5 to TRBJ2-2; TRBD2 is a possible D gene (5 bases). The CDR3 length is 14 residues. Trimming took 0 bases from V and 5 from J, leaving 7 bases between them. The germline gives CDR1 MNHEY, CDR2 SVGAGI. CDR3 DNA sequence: TGTGCCAGCAGTTACTCGTGGAGGACCGGGGAGCTGTTTTTT. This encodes CASSYSWRTGELFF.

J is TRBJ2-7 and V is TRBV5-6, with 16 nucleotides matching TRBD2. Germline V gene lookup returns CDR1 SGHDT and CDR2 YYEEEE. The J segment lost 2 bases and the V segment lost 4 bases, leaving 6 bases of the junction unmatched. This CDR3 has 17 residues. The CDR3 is CASSGLGLAGGTYEQYF. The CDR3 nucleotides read TGTGCCAGCAGCGGACTGGGACTAGCGGGGGGGACCTACGAGCAGTACTTC.

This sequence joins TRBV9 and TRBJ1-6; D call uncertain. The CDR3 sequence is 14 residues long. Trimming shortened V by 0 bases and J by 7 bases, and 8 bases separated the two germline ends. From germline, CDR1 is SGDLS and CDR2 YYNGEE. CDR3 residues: CASSVVGENSPLHF. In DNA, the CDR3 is TGTGCCAGCAGCGTAGTCGGGGAGAATTCACCCCTCCACTTT.

Here the CDR3 DNA reads TGTGCCAGCAGCGATCCTGTAGGGGGACTTGTAACTAATGAAAAACTGTTTTTT. This encodes CASSDPVGGLVTNEKLFF. J is TRBJ1-4 and V is TRBV5-5; D perhaps matches TRBD1 (6 bases). V dropped 4 bases and J dropped 1 base, with 20 bases sitting between them. Germline CDR1 is SGHKS and CDR2 is YYEKEE (reference sequence). This CDR3 comprises 18 residues.

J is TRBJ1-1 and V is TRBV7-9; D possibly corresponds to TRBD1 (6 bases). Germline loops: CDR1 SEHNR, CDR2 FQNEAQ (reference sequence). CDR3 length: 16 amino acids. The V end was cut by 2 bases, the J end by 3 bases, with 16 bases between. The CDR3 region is CASSLSMGGGDTEAFF. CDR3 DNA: TGTGCCAGCAGCTTATCTATGGGAGGGGGAGACACTGAAGCTTTCTTT.

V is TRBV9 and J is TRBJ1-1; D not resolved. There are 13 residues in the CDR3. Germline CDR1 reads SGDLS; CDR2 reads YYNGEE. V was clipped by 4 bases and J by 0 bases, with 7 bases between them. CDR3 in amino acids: CASSITMNTEAFF. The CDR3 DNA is TGTGCCAGCAGCATTACAATGAACACTGAAGCTTTCTTT.

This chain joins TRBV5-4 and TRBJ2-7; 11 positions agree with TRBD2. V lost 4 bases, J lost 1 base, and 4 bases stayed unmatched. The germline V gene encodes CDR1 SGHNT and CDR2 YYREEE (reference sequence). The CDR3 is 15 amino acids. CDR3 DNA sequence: TGTGCCAGCAGCGAAGGACTAGCGGGTTCCTACGAGCAGTACTTC. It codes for CASSEGLAGSYEQYF.

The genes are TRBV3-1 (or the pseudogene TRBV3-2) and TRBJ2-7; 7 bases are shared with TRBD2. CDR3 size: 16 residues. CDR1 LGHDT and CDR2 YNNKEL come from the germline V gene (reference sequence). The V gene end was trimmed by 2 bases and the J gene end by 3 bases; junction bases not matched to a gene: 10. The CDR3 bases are TGTGCCAGCAGCCAAAGGAAGGAAGCGGGGCTCTACGAGCAGTACTTC. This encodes CASSQRKEAGLYEQYF.

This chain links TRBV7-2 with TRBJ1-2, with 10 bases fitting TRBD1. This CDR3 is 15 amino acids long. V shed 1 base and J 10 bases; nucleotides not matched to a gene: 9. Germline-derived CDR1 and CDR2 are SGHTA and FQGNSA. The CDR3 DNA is TGTGCCAGCAGCTTAGATTCAGGGACAGGGGTACCCTACACCTTC. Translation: CASSLDSGTGVPYTF.

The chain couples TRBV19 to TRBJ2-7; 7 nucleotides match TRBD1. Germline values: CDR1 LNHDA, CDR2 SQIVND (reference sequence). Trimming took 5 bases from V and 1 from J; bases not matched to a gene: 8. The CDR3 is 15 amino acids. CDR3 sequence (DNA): TGTGCCAGTAGTCTCACAGGGGTCCAGTCCTACGAGCAGTACTTC. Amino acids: CASSLTGVQSYEQYF.

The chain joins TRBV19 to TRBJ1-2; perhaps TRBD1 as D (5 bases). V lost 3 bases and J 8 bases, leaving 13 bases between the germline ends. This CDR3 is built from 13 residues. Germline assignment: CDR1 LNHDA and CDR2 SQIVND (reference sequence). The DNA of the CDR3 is TGTGCCAGTAGTATTGGCAGGGCGGAAGGCTACACCTTC. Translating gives CASSIGRAEGYTF.

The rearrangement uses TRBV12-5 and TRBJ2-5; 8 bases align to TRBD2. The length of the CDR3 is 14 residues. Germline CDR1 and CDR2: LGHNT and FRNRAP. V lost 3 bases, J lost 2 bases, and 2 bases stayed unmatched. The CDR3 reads CASGFGTSQETQYF. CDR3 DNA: TGTGCTAGTGGTTTTGGGACTAGTCAAGAGACCCAGTACTTC.

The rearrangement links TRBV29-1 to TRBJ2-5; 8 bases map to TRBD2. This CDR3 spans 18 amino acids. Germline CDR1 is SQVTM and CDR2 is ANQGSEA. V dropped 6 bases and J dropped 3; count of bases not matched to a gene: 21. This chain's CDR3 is CSVRGLAGGKHPKETQYF. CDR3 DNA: TGCAGCGTACGCGGACTTGCGGGGGGAAAACACCCCAAAGAGACCCAGTACTTC.

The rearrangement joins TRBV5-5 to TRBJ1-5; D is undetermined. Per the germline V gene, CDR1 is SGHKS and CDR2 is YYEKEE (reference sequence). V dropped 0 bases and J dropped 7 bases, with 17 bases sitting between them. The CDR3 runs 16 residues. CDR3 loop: CASSLEVHTLGQPQHF. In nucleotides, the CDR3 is TGTGCCAGCAGCTTGGAGGTGCACACCCTCGGGCAGCCCCAGCATTTT.

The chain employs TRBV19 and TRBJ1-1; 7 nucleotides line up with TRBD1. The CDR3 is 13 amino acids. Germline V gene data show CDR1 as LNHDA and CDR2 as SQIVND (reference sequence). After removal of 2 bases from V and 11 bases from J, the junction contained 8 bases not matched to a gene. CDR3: CASSIILGGMAFF. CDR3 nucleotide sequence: TGTGCCAGTAGTATAATACTAGGGGGCATGGCTTTCTTT.

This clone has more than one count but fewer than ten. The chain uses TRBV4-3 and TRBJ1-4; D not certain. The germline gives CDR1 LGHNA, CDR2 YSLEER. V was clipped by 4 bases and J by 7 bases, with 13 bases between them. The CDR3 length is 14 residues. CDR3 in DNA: TGCGCCAGCAGCCCACGTAGTAAGGGTGAAAAACTGTTTTTT. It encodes CASSPRSKGEKLFF.

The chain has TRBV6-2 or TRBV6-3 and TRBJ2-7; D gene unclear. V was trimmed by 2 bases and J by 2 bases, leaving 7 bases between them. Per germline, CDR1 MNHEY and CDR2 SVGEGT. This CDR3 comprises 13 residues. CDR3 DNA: TGTGCCAGCAGTTACGGAGCGACCTACGAGCAGTACTTC. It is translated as CASSYGATYEQYF.

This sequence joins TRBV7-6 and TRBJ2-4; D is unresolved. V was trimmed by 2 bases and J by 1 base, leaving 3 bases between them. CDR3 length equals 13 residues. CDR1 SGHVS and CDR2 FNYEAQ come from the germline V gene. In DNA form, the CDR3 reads TGTGCCAGCAGCTTAACGGCCAAAAACATTCAGTACTTC. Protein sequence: CASSLTAKNIQYF. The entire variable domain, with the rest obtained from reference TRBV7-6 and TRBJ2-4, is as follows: GAGVSQSPRYKVTKRGQDVALRCDPISGHVSLYWYRQALGQGPEFLTYFNYEAQQDKSGLPNDRFSAERPEGSISTLTIQRTEQRDSAMYRCASSLTAKNIQYFGAGTRLSVL.

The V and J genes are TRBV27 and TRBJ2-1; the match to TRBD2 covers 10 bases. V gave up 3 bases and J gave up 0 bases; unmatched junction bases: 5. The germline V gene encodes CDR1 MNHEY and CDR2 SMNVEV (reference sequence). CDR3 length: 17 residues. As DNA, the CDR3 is TGTGCCAGCAGTTTTCTAGCGGGGGCCCTCTCCTACAATGAGCAGTTCTTC. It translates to CASSFLAGALSYNEQFF.